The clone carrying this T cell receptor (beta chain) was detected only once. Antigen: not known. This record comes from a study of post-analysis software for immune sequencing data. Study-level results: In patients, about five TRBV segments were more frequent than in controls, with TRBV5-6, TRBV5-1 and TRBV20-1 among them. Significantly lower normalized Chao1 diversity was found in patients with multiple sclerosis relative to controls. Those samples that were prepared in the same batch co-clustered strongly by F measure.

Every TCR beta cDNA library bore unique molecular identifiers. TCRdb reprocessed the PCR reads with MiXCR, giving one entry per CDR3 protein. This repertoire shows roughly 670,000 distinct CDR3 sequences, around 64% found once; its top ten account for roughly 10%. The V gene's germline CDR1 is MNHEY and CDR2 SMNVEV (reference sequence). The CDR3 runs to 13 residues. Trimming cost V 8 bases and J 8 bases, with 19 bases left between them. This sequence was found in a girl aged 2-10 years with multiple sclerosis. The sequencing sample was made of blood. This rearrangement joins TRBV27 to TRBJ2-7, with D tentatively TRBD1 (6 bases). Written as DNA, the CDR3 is TGTGCCAGCGGATTCACACAGGGCTCCAAGCAGTACTTC. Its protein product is CASGFTQGSKQYF.